Listed here are 13 T cell receptor beta chains from one sample, sequenced in a study of response to subunit inactivated influenza vaccine. TCRdb passed the RT-PCR reads through MiXCR, listing each CDR3 protein once. The top ten clones hold 10% of a sample with approximately 300,000 distinct CDR3 sequences, approximately 23% of them seen once. This material consisted of PBMCs from blood, taken less than 22 months after vaccination. The receptors were sampled from a man between 50 and 75 years old who received an inactivated influenza vaccine.

This clonotype has at least ten counts. This chain links TRBV6-1 with TRBJ1-2; TRBD1 agrees at 9 bases. This CDR3 is 16 amino acids long. V was clipped by 5 bases and J by 0 bases; unmatched bases: 7. In germline, CDR1 is MNHNS, CDR2 SASEGT. CDR3 nucleotide sequence: TGTGCCAGCAGTCGGACAGGGGTGACCTCTAACTATGGCTACACCTTC. Its protein product is CASSRTGVTSNYGYTF.

This sequence joins TRBV5-1 and TRBJ1-5; TRBD1 might be the D (5 bases). This CDR3 region has 16 residues. Trimming stripped 0 bases from V and 5 bases from J, with 15 bases between. Germline CDR1 is SGHRS and CDR2 is YFSETQ. As DNA, the CDR3 is TGCGCCAGCAGCTTGGGGGGCCGGGGAGTGGATCAGCCCCAGCATTTT. This encodes CASSLGGRGVDQPQHF.

V usage is TRBV5-1 and J usage is TRBJ2-3; D not certain. CDR3 size: 16 residues. The V and J ends lost 4 bases and 6 bases respectively, with 21 bases between them. Germline CDR1 reads SGHRS; CDR2 reads YFSETQ. CDR3 DNA: TGCGCCAGCAGCGGCCCCACAAGGCATCCCTCCGATACGCAGTATTTT. Protein sequence: CASSGPTRHPSDTQYF. Drawing the rest from reference TRBV5-1 and TRBJ2-3, the complete variable domain is KAGVTQTPRYLIKTRGQQVTLSCSPISGHRSVSWYQQTPGQGLQFLFEYFSETQRNKGNFPGRFSGRQFSNSRSEMNVSTLELGDSALYLCASSGPTRHPSDTQYFGPGTRLTVL.

The chain joins TRBV10-3 to TRBJ1-6; no definite D call. The CDR3 is 12 residues long. V shed 6 bases and J shed 9 bases, with 9 bases lying between them. CDR1 ENHRY and CDR2 SYGVKD come from the germline V gene. CDR3 nucleotides: TGTGCCATCAGGGCGGGAGGTTCACCCCTCCACTTT. This codes for CAIRAGGSPLHF.

The chain has TRBV19 and TRBJ1-5, with a possible D match to TRBD1 (5 bases). CDR3 length equals 15 residues. Trimming stripped 5 bases from V and 4 bases from J, with 15 bases between. CDR1 LNHDA and CDR2 SQIVND come from the germline V gene (reference sequence). CDR3 sequence (DNA): TGTGCCAGTAGTTCTCCGACAGTTCCGAATCAGCCCCAGCATTTT. Protein sequence: CASSSPTVPNQPQHF.

This chain uses TRBV18 with TRBJ1-2, with 8 bases aligning to TRBD1. The CDR3 runs 15 residues. Germline V CDR1 and CDR2: KGHSH, LQKENI. The trim removed 2 bases at V and 7 bases at J, leaving 9 bases unmatched. CDR3 coding DNA: TGTGCCAGCTCACCAACGGACCGAACAGGGGGTGGCTACACCTTC. Translated, it gives CASSPTDRTGGGYTF. Full variable domain (outside the CDR3, taken from reference TRBV18 and TRBJ1-2): NAGVMQNPRHLVRRRGQEARLRCSPMKGHSHVYWYRQLPEEGLKFMVYLQKENIIDESGMPKERFSAEFPKEGPSILRIQQVVRGDSAAYFCASSPTDRTGGGYTFGSGTRLTVV.

The chain recombines TRBV20-1 with TRBJ2-3, with a possible D match to TRBD2 (6 bases). This CDR3 is built from 15 residues. V was cut by 1 base and J by 2 bases, with 13 bases left in between. Per the germline V gene, CDR1 is DFQATT and CDR2 is SNEGSKA (reference sequence). The CDR3 here is CSARAGTRTTDTQYF. CDR3 sequence (DNA): TGCAGTGCTAGAGCCGGGACTCGAACCACAGATACGCAGTATTTT.

This clonotype was picked up a small number of times. The chain carries TRBV29-1 and TRBJ1-1, with 10 positions matching TRBD1. CDR3 length equals 13 residues. Germline V lookup: CDR1 SQVTM, CDR2 ANQGSEA. V gave up 5 bases and J gave up 4 bases; unmatched junction bases: 4. This chain's CDR3 is CSVRTGGITEAFF. The CDR3 bases are TGCAGCGTTCGGACAGGGGGTATCACTGAAGCTTTCTTT.

This clonotype came up a few times. The V and J genes are TRBV28 and TRBJ1-1; a possible D gene is TRBD1 (5 bases). This CDR3 is 16 amino acids long. Between the trimmed V and J ends, which lost 7 bases and 1 base, there was a span of 19 bases. Germline loops: CDR1 MDHEN, CDR2 SYDVKM. DNA for the CDR3: TGTGCCAGCAACACCGGGAGCGGGGGTTGGAACACTGAAGCTTTCTTT. It specifies CASNTGSGGWNTEAFF.

This clonotype came up a few times. The CDR3, as DNA: TGTGCCAGCAGCAACAGGGTCGGTTCTACGGGCTACACCTTC. Residues: CASSNRVGSTGYTF. The V and J genes are TRBV6-2 or TRBV6-3 and TRBJ1-2; a weak D match, TRBD1 (6 bases). CDR3 size: 14 residues. Trimming pared 6 bases from V and 8 bases from J, leaving 19 bases between. Germline values: CDR1 MNHEY, CDR2 SVGEGT.

Here the CDR3 DNA reads TGTGCCAGCAGCGTAGATGGACAGGGGGTTGAAGCTTTCTTT. Amino acid sequence: CASSVDGQGVEAFF. The chain combines TRBV9 with TRBJ1-1, with TRBD1 matching 10 bases. From germline, CDR1 is SGDLS and CDR2 YYNGEE. There are 14 residues in the CDR3. V gave up 0 bases and J gave up 7 bases; unmatched junction bases: 3.

V gene TRBV6-5 combines with J gene TRBJ2-2, with 10 bases that match TRBD1. The V and J ends lost 2 bases and 7 bases, in that order; junction bases with no gene match: 10. Per the germline V gene, CDR1 is MNHEY and CDR2 is SVGAGI. This CDR3 region has 17 residues. The CDR3 nucleotides read TGTGCCAGCAGTTACCTACTGTGGGACAGGGGATTCGGGGAGCTGTTTTTT. This encodes CASSYLLWDRGFGELFF.

V is TRBV2 and J is TRBJ2-2, with D perhaps matching TRBD2 (6 bases). Looked up from germline, CDR1 is SNHLY and CDR2 is FYNNEI. The germline V and J ends were trimmed by 8 bases and 5 bases, with 15 bases remaining between them. The CDR3 is made up of 14 amino acids. The CDR3 loop reads CASRGRRETGELFF. The CDR3 bases are TGTGCCAGCCGAGGACGGCGGGAAACCGGGGAGCTGTTTTTT.